Below are 9 T cell receptor beta chains sequenced from a single sample in a study of T cell responses to AZD1222 COVID-19 vaccine. Generated by immunoSEQ multiplex PCR, the TCRdb table keeps only in-frame clones and is missing some. In the table there are some 69,000 clones, 80% of which are singletons. Sequences were derived from peripheral blood, sampled 28 days after the second AZD1222 dose. These receptors all stem from an adult who received the AZD1222 COVID-19 vaccine.

V gene TRBV13 combines with J gene TRBJ1-4; D is unresolved. The germline V and J ends were trimmed by 6 bases and 8 bases, with 22 bases remaining between them. Germline CDR1 and CDR2: PRHDT and FYEKMQ (reference sequence). The CDR3 loop spans 16 amino acids. The CDR3, as DNA: TGTGCCAGCAGAAGAAGCATAGCCCAACCGAGGGAAAAACTGTTTTTT. Translation: CASRRSIAQPREKLFF.

This chain uses TRBV5-4 with TRBJ2-1, with 8 bases lining up with TRBD2. The ends lost 2 bases at V and 11 bases at J; junction bases unmatched: 9. This CDR3 region has 14 residues. Germline CDR1 and CDR2: SGHNT and YYREEE (reference sequence). CDR3 loop: CASSFVGTGGKQFF. In nucleotides, the CDR3 is TGTGCCAGCAGCTTCGTCGGTACGGGGGGGAAGCAGTTCTTC.

V gene TRBV6-1 combines with J gene TRBJ1-1, with TRBD1 matching 7 bases. V lost 4 bases to trimming and J lost 0 bases; unmatched junction nucleotides: 11. From germline, CDR1 is MNHNS and CDR2 SASEGT. This CDR3 has 17 residues. DNA for the CDR3: TGTGCCAGCAGTGGGGCAGGGGGGCAACCCATGAACACTGAAGCTTTCTTT. It translates to CASSGAGGQPMNTEAFF.

V gene TRBV16 combines with J gene TRBJ1-1; no definite D call. Trimming took off 1 base at V and 4 bases at J, with 10 bases between the two ends. This CDR3 contains 14 residues. The V gene's germline CDR1 is KGHSY and CDR2 FQNENV. Here the CDR3 reads CASSQLAGSTEAFF. The DNA of the CDR3 is TGTGCCAGCAGCCAATTGGCAGGTTCCACTGAAGCTTTCTTT.

The chain recombines TRBV10-2 with TRBJ1-4, with D perhaps matching TRBD1 (5 bases). This CDR3 region has 14 residues. Between the trimmed V and J ends, which lost 6 bases and 4 bases, there was a span of 12 bases. CDR1 WSHSY and CDR2 SAAADI come from the germline V gene. The CDR3 spells CASRYQGHNEKLFF. In DNA, the CDR3 is TGCGCCAGCAGATATCAGGGCCATAATGAAAAACTGTTTTTT.

The chain has TRBV5-4 and TRBJ1-4; D is unclear. CDR1 is SGHNT, CDR2 YYREEE, per germline (reference sequence). Trimming took 3 bases from V and 2 from J, leaving 11 bases between them. This CDR3 is 15 amino acids long. CDR3 loop: CASSSGLVTNEKLFF. For the CDR3, the DNA is TGTGCCAGCAGCTCCGGGCTGGTGACTAATGAAAAACTGTTTTTT.

This clone has a single count. The chain combines TRBV11-1 with TRBJ2-7; 9 bases align to TRBD1. V dropped 5 bases and J dropped 3; count of bases not matched to a gene: 11. The CDR3 is 16 residues long. CDR1 is SGHAT and CDR2 is FQDESV in the germline V gene (reference sequence). CDR3 in DNA: TGTGCCAGCAGCCCGACTGTGACAGGGGGAGACTACGAGCAGTACTTC. This encodes CASSPTVTGGDYEQYF.

The chain recombines TRBV3-1 (or the pseudogene TRBV3-2) with TRBJ2-7, with 8 nucleotides matching TRBD2. Germline V CDR1 and CDR2: LGHDT, YNNKEL (reference sequence). The junction had 2 bases not matched to a gene; V was cut back by 3 bases and J by 7 bases. CDR3 length: 12 amino acids. The CDR3 spells CASSHGGAEQYF. The DNA of the CDR3 is TGTGCCAGCAGCCACGGGGGGGCAGAGCAGTACTTC.

J is TRBJ1-4 and V is TRBV9, with D uncertain. CDR3 length: 13 amino acids. V lost 0 bases to trimming and J lost 7 bases, with 7 bases between them. Germline loops: CDR1 SGDLS, CDR2 YYNGEE. The CDR3 region has the DNA TGTGCCAGCAGCGTAGAGGTGGGTGAAAAACTGTTTTTT. This encodes CASSVEVGEKLFF.